This TCR beta chain was recorded in a study of cytomegalovirus exposure and HLA in healthy donors. Study-wide findings and caveats: CMV serostatus stood as the only immune exposure information on hand.

V was shortened by 5 bases and J by 6 bases, with 13 bases between the two germline ends. This CDR3 is built from 13 residues. CDR1 is MNHEY and CDR2 is SMNVEV in the germline V gene (reference sequence). In the case of this clone: Its matching antigen is unknown.

Researchers ran the PCR with 60 Vbeta and 13 Jbeta primers. Measured with immunoSEQ multiplex PCR; TCRdb has only the in-frame clones, and not every one. The table shows about 150,000 clones, with approximately 81% occurring only once. Sequencing was performed on PBMCs. The source is a boy younger than 10 in good health and CMV-seronegative. The chain combines TRBV27 with TRBJ1-2; weak D call: TRBD1 (5 bases). The CDR3 sequence: CASSPGGMDGYTF. The CDR3 nucleotides are TGTGCCAGCAGTCCGGGGGGGATGGATGGCTACACCTTC.